Listed below are T cell receptor beta chains from one sample, sequenced in a study of blood T cell repertoires in COVID-19. Using immunoSEQ multiplex PCR, the repertoire was profiled, and TCRdb retains in-frame clones only, with some absent. The repertoire includes 100,000 to 150,000 clones, more than 75% of them detected once, and over 4.5% sits in the top ten. The sequencing sample was made of peripheral blood. The receptors come from a human donor in a cohort sampled during active COVID-19. CDR3s include the opening cysteine and the closing phenylalanine or tryptophan. D genes are given only for firm matches. Clone size is shown for a subset of rows, as once, few, many or a class of expanded clone.

v_call: TRBV3-1/TRBV3-2
clone_size: NA
j_call: TRBJ2-1
d_call: NA
cdr3_aa: CASRLYNEQFF
cdr3_nt: TGTGCCAGCAGACTCTACAATGAGCAGTTCTTC

v_call: TRBV10-3
clone_size: NA
j_call: TRBJ2-1
d_call: TRBD2
cdr3_aa: CAIMGGLAGVGNEQFF
cdr3_nt: TGTGCCATCATGGGGGGGCTAGCGGGAGTGGGGAATGAGCAGTTCTTC

v_call: TRBV27
clone_size: NA
j_call: TRBJ1-1
d_call: TRBD1
cdr3_aa: CASSLTGTGYRYEAFF
cdr3_nt: TGTGCCAGCAGTTTGACGGGGACAGGGTATCGATATGAAGCTTTCTTT

v_call: TRBV18
clone_size: NA
j_call: TRBJ2-7
d_call: NA
cdr3_aa: CASSLDGSSHEQYF
cdr3_nt: TGTGCCAGCTCACTGGACGGGAGTTCCCACGAGCAGTACTTC

v_call: TRBV7-3
clone_size: few
j_call: TRBJ2-2
d_call: NA
cdr3_aa: CASSRTGANTGELFF
cdr3_nt: TGTGCCAGCAGCCGCACAGGAGCGAACACCGGGGAGCTGTTTTTT

v_call: TRBV27
clone_size: few
j_call: TRBJ2-7
d_call: TRBD2
cdr3_aa: CASSYSAGGYEQYF
cdr3_nt: TGTGCCAGCAGTTACAGCGCGGGAGGGTACGAGCAGTACTTC

v_call: TRBV5-1
clone_size: NA
j_call: TRBJ2-3
d_call: TRBD1
cdr3_aa: CASTRLGQGPDTQYF
cdr3_nt: TGCGCCAGCACCCGCCTCGGACAGGGACCAGATACGCAGTATTTT

v_call: TRBV3-1/TRBV3-2
clone_size: NA
j_call: TRBJ1-1
d_call: TRBD1
cdr3_aa: CASSQNSGQGLGTAFF
cdr3_nt: TGTGCCAGCAGCCAAAACTCTGGACAGGGGCTTGGTACGGCTTTCTTT

v_call: TRBV27
clone_size: NA
j_call: TRBJ2-5
d_call: TRBD1
cdr3_aa: CASSTLQGARETQYF
cdr3_nt: TGTGCCAGCAGTACGCTACAGGGGGCAAGGGAGACCCAGTACTTC

v_call: TRBV15
clone_size: NA
j_call: TRBJ2-2
d_call: NA
cdr3_aa: CATSRQTLPGTGELFF
cdr3_nt: TGTGCCACCAGCAGACAGACCCTTCCGGGGACCGGGGAGCTGTTTTTT

v_call: TRBV24-1
clone_size: NA
j_call: TRBJ2-3
d_call: NA
cdr3_aa: CAIAERGSGADTQYF
cdr3_nt: TGTGCCATCGCGGAACGGGGGTCGGGGGCAGATACGCAGTATTTT

v_call: TRBV2
clone_size: NA
j_call: TRBJ2-7
d_call: TRBD2
cdr3_aa: CASDEQTSGYEQYF
cdr3_nt: TGTGCCAGCGACGAGCAGACTAGCGGGTACGAGCAGTACTTC

v_call: TRBV18
clone_size: NA
j_call: TRBJ2-7
d_call: TRBD1
cdr3_aa: CASSPEQGRGSYEQYF
cdr3_nt: TGTGCCAGCTCACCGGAACAGGGGCGCGGCTCCTACGAGCAGTACTTC

v_call: TRBV11-2
clone_size: NA
j_call: TRBJ1-1
d_call: NA
cdr3_aa: CASSLGLTEAFF
cdr3_nt: TGTGCCAGCAGCCTGGGGCTCACTGAAGCTTTCTTT

v_call: TRBV10-3
clone_size: NA
j_call: TRBJ1-4
d_call: NA
cdr3_aa: CAISETPGGNEKLFF
cdr3_nt: TGTGCCATCAGTGAAACCCCTGGAGGGAATGAAAAACTGTTTTTT

v_call: TRBV18
clone_size: NA
j_call: TRBJ2-1
d_call: NA
cdr3_aa: CASSPPRETLYNEQFF
cdr3_nt: TGTGCCAGCTCACCACCGAGGGAGACCCTCTACAATGAGCAGTTCTTC

v_call: TRBV6-2/TRBV6-3
clone_size: NA
j_call: TRBJ1-5
d_call: TRBD1
cdr3_aa: CASSSGTVPNQPQHF
cdr3_nt: TGTGCCAGCAGTTCCGGGACAGTCCCTAATCAGCCCCAGCATTTT

v_call: TRBV28
clone_size: NA
j_call: TRBJ1-5
d_call: NA
cdr3_aa: CASTMGGSFNQPQHF
cdr3_nt: TGTGCCAGCACCATGGGAGGGTCTTTTAATCAGCCCCAGCATTTT

v_call: TRBV5-1
clone_size: few
j_call: TRBJ1-2
d_call: NA
cdr3_aa: CASSFTFNYGYTF
cdr3_nt: TGCGCCAGCAGCTTCACATTTAACTATGGCTACACCTTC

v_call: TRBV19
clone_size: NA
j_call: TRBJ1-2
d_call: TRBD1
cdr3_aa: CATTSGQGSSGYTF
cdr3_nt: TGTGCCACCACGTCGGGACAGGGGTCCTCTGGCTACACCTTC

v_call: TRBV9
clone_size: few
j_call: TRBJ2-1
d_call: TRBD2
cdr3_aa: CASSVVPGGPGDEQFF
cdr3_nt: TGTGCCAGCAGCGTAGTCCCGGGAGGGCCCGGGGATGAGCAGTTCTTC

v_call: TRBV7-9
clone_size: once
j_call: TRBJ2-1
d_call: TRBD2
cdr3_aa: CASSFIAGGNNEQFF
cdr3_nt: TGTGCCAGCAGCTTTATAGCGGGAGGTAACAATGAGCAGTTCTTC

v_call: TRBV6-5
clone_size: once
j_call: TRBJ1-2
d_call: NA
cdr3_aa: CASSYSSVDGYTF
cdr3_nt: TGTGCCAGCAGTTACTCCTCAGTGGATGGCTACACCTTC

v_call: TRBV19
clone_size: medium-sized
j_call: TRBJ2-7
d_call: TRBD2
cdr3_aa: CASSRTSGSLDEQYF
cdr3_nt: TGTGCCAGTAGTAGGACTAGCGGGAGTCTGGACGAGCAGTACTTC

v_call: TRBV5-1
clone_size: NA
j_call: TRBJ2-7
d_call: TRBD1
cdr3_aa: CASSSGQKNEQYF
cdr3_nt: TGCGCCAGCAGCTCGGGACAGAAGAACGAGCAGTACTTC

v_call: TRBV28
clone_size: NA
j_call: TRBJ1-5
d_call: NA
cdr3_aa: CASSRNRGRLSQPQHF
cdr3_nt: TGTGCCAGCAGTCGAAACCGGGGAAGGCTGAGTCAGCCCCAGCATTTT

v_call: TRBV6-5
clone_size: NA
j_call: TRBJ2-7
d_call: NA
cdr3_aa: CASSYYDSSYEQYF
cdr3_nt: TGTGCCAGCAGTTACTATGACAGCTCCTACGAGCAGTACTTC

v_call: TRBV9
clone_size: NA
j_call: TRBJ1-2
d_call: TRBD1
cdr3_aa: CASSVAGGYGYTF
cdr3_nt: TGTGCCAGCAGCGTAGCAGGGGGCTATGGCTACACCTTC

v_call: TRBV30
clone_size: NA
j_call: TRBJ1-5
d_call: NA
cdr3_aa: CAWSVHQGLSRNQPQHF
cdr3_nt: TGTGCCTGGAGTGTACATCAGGGGCTGAGTCGCAATCAGCCCCAGCATTTT

v_call: TRBV25-1
clone_size: NA
j_call: TRBJ2-4
d_call: TRBD2
cdr3_aa: CASSEKGGGKNIQYF
cdr3_nt: TGTGCCAGCAGTGAAAAAGGCGGGGGCAAAAACATTCAGTACTTC

v_call: TRBV28
clone_size: NA
j_call: TRBJ2-7
d_call: TRBD2
cdr3_aa: CASHRGTSGSYEQYF
cdr3_nt: TGTGCCAGTCACCGTGGGACTAGCGGGAGTTACGAGCAGTACTTC

v_call: TRBV19
clone_size: NA
j_call: TRBJ2-1
d_call: TRBD1
cdr3_aa: CASSEGGVYNEQFF
cdr3_nt: TGTGCCAGTAGCGAAGGGGGCGTTTACAATGAGCAGTTCTTC

v_call: TRBV28
clone_size: NA
j_call: TRBJ2-1
d_call: NA
cdr3_aa: CASSGNEQFF
cdr3_nt: TGTGCCAGCTCAGGGAATGAGCAGTTCTTC

v_call: TRBV29-1
clone_size: NA
j_call: TRBJ2-3
d_call: NA
cdr3_aa: CSAVIGTDTQYF
cdr3_nt: TGCAGCGCTGTAATAGGCACAGATACGCAGTATTTT

v_call: TRBV6-6
clone_size: NA
j_call: TRBJ1-5
d_call: NA
cdr3_aa: CASSWDTGNQPQHF
cdr3_nt: TGTGCCAGCAGTTGGGACACAGGCAATCAGCCCCAGCATTTT

v_call: TRBV11-2
clone_size: NA
j_call: TRBJ2-3
d_call: TRBD2
cdr3_aa: CASSLDLAGTDTQYF
cdr3_nt: TGTGCCAGCAGCTTAGATCTAGCGGGGACAGATACGCAGTATTTT

v_call: TRBV6-5
clone_size: NA
j_call: TRBJ2-3
d_call: TRBD2
cdr3_aa: CASRAGAYGDTQYF
cdr3_nt: TGTGCCAGCCGCGCGGGAGCTTATGGAGATACGCAGTATTTT

v_call: TRBV28
clone_size: NA
j_call: TRBJ1-5
d_call: NA
cdr3_aa: CAGQGSNQPQHF
cdr3_nt: TGTGCCGGTCAGGGGAGCAATCAGCCCCAGCATTTT

v_call: TRBV2
clone_size: NA
j_call: TRBJ1-2
d_call: TRBD1
cdr3_aa: CASRSGGTNYGYTF
cdr3_nt: TGTGCCAGCAGATCAGGGGGGACTAACTATGGCTACACCTTC

v_call: TRBV27
clone_size: NA
j_call: TRBJ2-1
d_call: TRBD2
cdr3_aa: CAHGASGGNEQFF
cdr3_nt: TGTGCCCACGGGGCTAGCGGGGGCAATGAGCAGTTCTTC

v_call: TRBV5-1
clone_size: NA
j_call: TRBJ2-1
d_call: TRBD2
cdr3_aa: CASSSLGTSGTGEQFF
cdr3_nt: TGCGCCAGCAGCTCGCTGGGGACTAGCGGGACTGGTGAGCAGTTCTTC

v_call: TRBV14
clone_size: NA
j_call: TRBJ2-7
d_call: TRBD2
cdr3_aa: CASSQGRRASGYEHLSSYEQYF
cdr3_nt: TGTGCCAGCAGCCAAGGTCGACGGGCTAGCGGCTATGAACACCTTAGCTCCTACGAGCAGTACTTC

v_call: TRBV6-6
clone_size: NA
j_call: TRBJ2-6
d_call: NA
cdr3_aa: CASSSGRFSGANVLTF
cdr3_nt: TGTGCCAGCAGTTCCGGGAGATTCTCTGGGGCCAACGTCCTGACTTTC

v_call: TRBV28
clone_size: NA
j_call: TRBJ1-5
d_call: NA
cdr3_aa: CASSFIATDQPQHF
cdr3_nt: TGTGCCAGCAGTTTTATTGCAACGGATCAGCCCCAGCATTTT

v_call: TRBV25-1
clone_size: once
j_call: TRBJ2-3
d_call: TRBD2
cdr3_aa: CASKPEREITDTQYF
cdr3_nt: TGTGCCAGCAAACCGGAGCGGGAGATAACAGATACGCAGTATTTT

v_call: TRBV5-1
clone_size: NA
j_call: TRBJ1-6
d_call: TRBD1
cdr3_aa: CASSYRPTGENSPLHF
cdr3_nt: TGCGCCAGCAGCTACCGACCGACAGGGGAGAATTCACCCCTCCACTTT

v_call: TRBV6-5
clone_size: NA
j_call: TRBJ1-5
d_call: NA
cdr3_aa: CASTLDSNQPQHF
cdr3_nt: TGTGCCAGCACCCTAGATAGCAATCAGCCCCAGCATTTT

v_call: TRBV2
clone_size: NA
j_call: TRBJ2-3
d_call: NA
cdr3_aa: CVGGLTDTQYF
cdr3_nt: TGTGTCGGGGGACTGACAGATACGCAGTATTTT

v_call: TRBV6-2/TRBV6-3
clone_size: NA
j_call: TRBJ2-3
d_call: NA
cdr3_aa: CASSYGGGREYF
cdr3_nt: TGTGCCAGCAGTTACGGGGGCGGTCGTGAGTATTTT

v_call: TRBV4-3
clone_size: NA
j_call: TRBJ1-5
d_call: NA
cdr3_aa: CASSQDPGGNQPQHF
cdr3_nt: TGCGCCAGCAGCCAAGATCCGGGGGGCAATCAGCCCCAGCATTTT

v_call: TRBV6-2/TRBV6-3
clone_size: NA
j_call: TRBJ1-5
d_call: TRBD1
cdr3_aa: CASSYFASLGGGNQPQHF
cdr3_nt: TGTGCCAGCAGTTACTTTGCTTCTTTAGGGGGCGGGAATCAGCCCCAGCATTTT

v_call: TRBV4-1
clone_size: few
j_call: TRBJ1-5
d_call: NA
cdr3_aa: CASSQEWGGDQHF
cdr3_nt: TGCGCCAGCAGCCAAGAATGGGGAGGAGACCAGCATTTT